Shown below are 9 T cell receptor beta chains from a single sample sequenced in a study of cytomegalovirus exposure and HLA in healthy donors. Both 60 Vbeta primers and 13 Jbeta primers went into the PCR. Sequencing used immunoSEQ multiplex PCR; TCRdb keeps in-frame clones, though not all of them. The sample lists approximately 190,000 clones, about 70% seen once, with about 1.7% in the top ten. Specimen: PBMCs. These receptor sequences come from a woman in her twenties or thirties in good health and CMV-seronegative.

CDR3 region: CASSSPGRELYEQYF. CDR3 sequence (DNA): TGTGCCAGCAGCAGTCCCGGGAGGGAGTTGTACGAGCAGTACTTC. The chain joins TRBV7-9 to TRBJ2-7, with 8 bases that match TRBD2. Germline loops: CDR1 SEHNR, CDR2 FQNEAQ (reference sequence). V shed 5 bases, J shed 4 bases, and the junction held 10 bases outside the gene matches. The CDR3 length is 15 residues.

The chain links TRBV4-2 to TRBJ1-2; TRBD1 might be the D (6 bases). This CDR3 is built from 14 residues. V lost 1 base, J lost 6 bases, and 12 bases lay in between. The germline V gene encodes CDR1 LGHNA and CDR2 YNFKEQ. The CDR3 coding sequence is TGTGCCAGCAGCCAAGCACAGGGAAGGGATGGCTACACCTTC. Encoded protein: CASSQAQGRDGYTF.

The genes are TRBV5-4 and TRBJ2-7, with D tentatively TRBD1 (5 bases). CDR3 length: 15 amino acids. Germline V lookup: CDR1 SGHNT, CDR2 YYREEE (reference sequence). The V and J ends lost 2 bases and 2 bases respectively, with 14 bases between them. CDR3 nucleotide sequence: TGTGCCAGCAGCTTAAGGACATCTCTGGCCTACGAGCAGTACTTC. It yields the protein CASSLRTSLAYEQYF. The variable domain in full, with the rest retrieved from reference TRBV5-4 and TRBJ2-7, is ETGVTQSPTHLIKTRGQQVTLRCSSQSGHNTVSWYQQALGQGPQFIFQYYREEENGRGNFPPRFSGLQFPNYSSELNVNALELDDSALYLCASSLRTSLAYEQYFGPGTRLTVT.

The chain is built from TRBV5-1 and TRBJ2-7; 11 bases align to TRBD1. V shed 5 bases, J shed 1 base, and the junction held 5 bases outside the gene matches. CDR1 is SGHRS, CDR2 YFSETQ, per germline. The CDR3 runs 15 residues. The CDR3 sequence is CASRTGQGASYEQYF. CDR3 coding DNA: TGCGCCAGCAGAACTGGACAGGGGGCATCCTACGAGCAGTACTTC.

This clone has just a few counts. V gene TRBV4-2 combines with J gene TRBJ2-5, with D tentatively TRBD2 (6 bases). The V gene lost 3 bases and the J gene lost 5 bases, with 13 bases spanning the gap. The CDR3 has 14 residues. Germline assignment: CDR1 LGHNA and CDR2 YNFKEQ. CDR3 sequence (DNA): TGTGCCAGCAGCCACGGCTATGGGAGGGAGACCCAGTACTTC. Protein product: CASSHGYGRETQYF.

This clone was detected only once. This sequence joins TRBV29-1 and TRBJ1-5; TRBD1 agrees at 9 bases. The CDR3 length is 14 residues. Germline CDR1 reads SQVTM; CDR2 reads ANQGSEA. With 7 bases clipped from V and 3 bases from J, the junction kept 7 bases outside the gene matches. The CDR3 loop is CSAAQGANNQPQHF. The DNA of the CDR3 is TGCAGCGCCGCACAGGGGGCGAACAATCAGCCCCAGCATTTT.

The genes are TRBV6-1 and TRBJ1-2; 8 positions match TRBD1. The V and J ends lost 7 bases and 0 bases, in that order; junction bases with no gene match: 4. The CDR3 length is 14 residues. CDR1 and CDR2 (germline): MNHNS, SASEGT. The CDR3 protein is CASTRTGPNYGYTF. As DNA, the CDR3 is TGTGCCAGCACCCGGACAGGGCCTAACTATGGCTACACCTTC.

This clone was recorded a few times. A junction boundary mismatches the germline segment, possibly from a read error. The chain uses TRBV6-4 and TRBJ1-4; 7 nucleotides agree with TRBD1. The CDR3 extends over 17 amino acids. Germline V CDR1 and CDR2: MRHNA, SNTAGT. The CDR3 protein is CASSYSIPRQGNEKLFF. The CDR3 bases are TGTGCCAGCAGTTACTCGATACCGAGACAGGGTAATGAAAAACTGTTTTTT.

The chain joins TRBV2 to TRBJ1-1; 8 bases fit TRBD1. J gave up 1 base and V 5 bases, and 24 bases lay outside the gene matches. The CDR3 extends over 21 amino acids. Per germline, CDR1 SNHLY and CDR2 FYNNEI. The DNA of the CDR3 is TGTGCCAGCAGTCCTAATTACTGGACAGGGAATAAAAGTAAATGGAACACTGAAGCTTTCTTT. Amino acids: CASSPNYWTGNKSKWNTEAFF.